The clone carrying this TCR beta chain was observed once. CDR1 is SGHRS and CDR2 is YFSETQ in the germline V gene. The CDR3 totals 15 residues. The data stem from a study of PD-L1 blockade in urothelial cancer. Study-wide context: Patients began atezolizumab, 1,200 mg intravenously every 3 weeks, at some point between 2012 and 2014. Reported median T cell count for blood samples was more than 110,000. About 90% of the 29 patients comprised males who had bladder-origin urothelial cancer.

Synthetic TCR analog templates were spiked into each PCR. This table comes from immunoSEQ multiplex PCR, and its TCRdb copy is limited to in-frame clones, with some not included. Of around 100,000 clones in the sample, around 85% are singletons; the top ten hold 2% to 2.5%. V usage is TRBV5-1 and J usage is TRBJ2-5; 7 bases match TRBD1. The end of the DNA is better explained by TRBJ2-7, so the J call may be wrong. The source material was PBMCs, sampled around atezolizumab (anti-PD-L1) treatment. This TCR was sampled from a man aged 45-65 years with urothelial cancer. The CDR3 DNA reads TGCGCCAGCAGCTTGTCTGCAGGGGGCTCCTACGAGCAGTACTTC. It translates to CASSLSAGGSYEQYF.